These 11 T cell receptor beta chains came from one sample sequenced in a study of CD8 T cells in ankylosing spondylitis. Study conclusions and caveats: Seemingly distinctive of ankylosing spondylitis blood was a TCR beta motif formed by eight highly homologous variants.

MiXCR, run by TCRdb on the 5' RACE reads, gives a single entry per CDR3 protein. This table holds fewer than 550,000 distinct CDR3 sequences, about 5% found once. The antigens of these receptors remain unknown. Sequenced: blood, either unsorted or a sorted T cell fraction (not recorded which). All receptors derive from a male donor with ankylosing spondylitis.

This clonotype was seen a few times. This rearrangement joins TRBV5-5 to TRBJ1-3; D is perhaps TRBD1 (6 bases). CDR1 and CDR2 from the germline V gene are SGHKS and YYEKEE (reference sequence). CDR3 length equals 15 residues. Trimming shortened V by 2 bases and J by 0 bases, and 9 bases separated the two germline ends. This CDR3 reads CASSFDRTSGNTIYF. Written as DNA, the CDR3 is TGTGCCAGCAGCTTCGACAGGACCTCTGGAAACACCATATATTTT.

The sample holds many counts of this clonotype. This sequence joins TRBV20-1 and TRBJ2-7; D tentatively fits TRBD1 or TRBD2 (5 bases each). From germline, CDR1 is DFQATT and CDR2 SNEGSKA (reference sequence). The CDR3 runs 13 residues. Trimming shortened V by 5 bases and J by 6 bases, and 17 bases separated the two germline ends. The CDR3 here is CSAARGQGREQYF. As DNA, the CDR3 is TGCAGTGCTGCCCGAGGGCAGGGTCGCGAGCAGTACTTC.

The sample holds many counts of this clonotype. In DNA, the CDR3 is TGTGCCATCAGTGAGTCGATCGTGGGCACTGAAGCTTTCTTT. It yields the protein CAISESIVGTEAFF. This chain joins TRBV10-3 and TRBJ1-1; no reliable D call. Per the germline V gene, CDR1 is ENHRY and CDR2 is SYGVKD. Trimming shortened V by 0 bases and J by 4 bases, and 9 bases separated the two germline ends. This CDR3 has 14 residues.

This clonotype showed up many times. This rearrangement joins TRBV5-1 to TRBJ2-3; 9 positions agree with TRBD2. There are 14 residues in the CDR3. The ends lost 4 bases at V and 4 bases at J; junction bases unmatched: 4. CDR1 and CDR2 (germline): SGHRS, YFSETQ. The CDR3: CASSPSGVADTQYF. The DNA of the CDR3 is TGCGCCAGCAGCCCTAGCGGGGTCGCAGATACGCAGTATTTT.

Details on this clonotype: One end of the junction varies from germline; a read error may be responsible. The chain is built from TRBV5-1 and TRBJ1-1; the D is unclear. The germline gives CDR1 SGHRS, CDR2 YFSETQ. The CDR3 runs 14 residues. CDR3 region: CASSLGAPNNEAFF. CDR3 coding DNA: TGCGCCAGCAGCTTGGGGGCGCCGAACAATGAAGCTTTCTTT.

There are many counts of this clonotype. The chain recombines TRBV20-1 with TRBJ2-5, with D hard to call. There are 11 residues in the CDR3. Trimming removed 1 base at V and 4 bases at J, with 4 bases between. Germline V gene data show CDR1 as DFQATT and CDR2 as SNEGSKA (reference sequence). Here the CDR3 reads CSARAGETQYF. CDR3 DNA sequence: TGCAGTGCTAGAGCTGGAGAGACCCAGTACTTC.

This clonotype appeared many times. The chain is built from TRBV7-9 and TRBJ1-2; D not certain. The CDR3 extends over 12 amino acids. The V gene lost 2 bases and the J gene lost 8 bases, with 9 bases spanning the gap. CDR1 SEHNR and CDR2 FQNEAQ come from the germline V gene (reference sequence). The CDR3 loop reads CASSLSDRGYTF. The CDR3 DNA reads as TGTGCCAGCAGCTTATCGGACCGGGGCTACACCTTC.

In its sample, this clonotype was seen many times. V is TRBV7-8 and J is TRBJ2-7; D is unclear. The length of the CDR3 is 14 residues. V was clipped by 6 bases and J by 4 bases, with 16 bases between them. Germline assignment: CDR1 SGHVS and CDR2 FQNEAQ. The CDR3 nucleotides are TGTGCCAGCAGTAAGCGACGGAGCGCATACGAGCAGTACTTC. Protein sequence: CASSKRRSAYEQYF.

This clonotype was counted ten times or more. The rearrangement uses TRBV7-2 and TRBJ2-5; no clear D. Germline V gene lookup returns CDR1 SGHTA and CDR2 FQGNSA. This CDR3 is built from 14 residues. V lost 4 bases, J lost 1 base, and 10 bases lay in between. The chain's CDR3 is CASSSHSVQETQYF. DNA for the CDR3: TGTGCCAGCAGCTCCCACAGCGTCCAAGAGACCCAGTACTTC.

This CDR3 is CARGPGGVPPAYGYTF. The CDR3 DNA is TGTGCCAGGGGCCCTGGGGGCGTTCCCCCGGCTTATGGCTACACCTTC. This chain connects TRBV7-9 to TRBJ1-2; D is possibly TRBD1 (6 bases). Germline assignment: CDR1 SEHNR and CDR2 FQNEAQ (reference sequence). The V gene lost 9 bases and the J gene lost 5 bases, with 25 bases spanning the gap. This CDR3 region has 16 residues.

CDR3 coding DNA: TGTGCCAGCAGCTTTTCCCTAGGCATAGAATACAATGAGCAGTTCTTC. Translation gives CASSFSLGIEYNEQFF. V is TRBV11-3 and J is TRBJ2-1, with D unclear. Trimming pared 3 bases from V and 4 bases from J, leaving 16 bases between. Germline CDR1 reads SGHNT; CDR2 reads YENEEA. This CDR3 comprises 16 residues.